This T cell receptor (beta chain) is from a study of T-cell memory formation after mild COVID-19. Study at large: The study found TCR clusters largely donor specific. Broader study findings: The finding that pre-infection memory included some responding clones suggested that cross-reactive memory joined.

This clonotype was found many times. The target antigen is unknown. 5'RACE primed at constant segments yielded TCR alpha and TCR beta cDNA libraries bearing sample barcodes and UMIs. In TCRdb, the 5' RACE reads were re-called with MiXCR into one record per CDR3 protein. Among hundreds of thousands of distinct CDR3 sequences listed, 20% to 25% were seen once. The CDR3 extends over 16 amino acids. Germline assignment: CDR1 KGHSH and CDR2 LQKENI. Trimming at V came to 6 bases and at J to 2 bases, leaving 8 bases not matched to a gene. The sequenced sample was PBMCs or a T cell subset sorted from them (not recorded which). This receptor was taken from an adult woman who had mild COVID-19 (a few samples of this study predate the infection). Cell type and time point are not known. V gene TRBV18 combines with J gene TRBJ2-7; 12 bases line up with TRBD2. CDR3: CASSRRTSGETYEQYF. Here the CDR3 DNA reads TGTGCCAGCTCGCGTCGGACTAGCGGGGAGACCTACGAGCAGTACTTC.